A selection of T cell receptor beta chains follows, all from one sample in a study of blood T cell repertoires in COVID-19. The protocol was immunoSEQ multiplex PCR, while the TCRdb copy is restricted to in-frame clones and leaves out a portion. The table has approximately 150,000 clones, roughly nine tenths seen once. Sequenced input: peripheral blood. These receptors originate from a human donor in a cohort sampled during active COVID-19. Both conserved end residues are part of each CDR3. The D gene is left open where the match is weak. Not every row has a clone size; where given, it reads once, few, many or a size class.

CDR3aa	CDR3nt	abundance	j_gene	v_gene	d_gene
CASNLGHPNTEAFF	TGTGCCAGCAACCTGGGACACCCGAACACTGAAGCTTTCTTT	.	TRBJ1-1	TRBV7-8	.
CASSAGTVYGYTF	TGTGCCAGCAGCGCCGGGACAGTCTATGGCTACACCTTC	many	TRBJ1-2	TRBV9	TRBD1
CASSTRDRSEAQHF	TGTGCCAGCAGTACCCGGGACAGATCCGAAGCCCAGCATTTT	.	TRBJ1-5	TRBV6-5	TRBD1
CAISVGGDRTGELFF	TGTGCCATCAGTGTGGGGGGGGACCGCACCGGGGAGCTGTTTTTT	.	TRBJ2-2	TRBV10-3	TRBD2
CASSASGTSGGMADTQYF	TGTGCCAGCAGCGCATCCGGGACTAGCGGGGGGATGGCAGATACGCAGTATTTT	.	TRBJ2-3	TRBV6-4	TRBD2
CASSPGQGEVDTQYF	TGTGCCAGCAGTCCCGGACAGGGGGAAGTGGATACGCAGTATTTT	.	TRBJ2-3	TRBV6-4	TRBD1
CASSPRWAITDTQYF	TGTGCCAGCAGCCCACGTTGGGCAATCACAGATACGCAGTATTTT	.	TRBJ2-3	TRBV9	.
CAWRAGPYYDEKLFF	TGTGCCTGGAGAGCGGGGCCGTATTATGATGAAAAACTGTTTTTT	.	TRBJ1-4	TRBV30	.
CASSTSFRGGKAGELFF	TGTGCCAGCAGCACTTCCTTTCGCGGGGGTAAAGCCGGGGAGCTGTTTTTT	.	TRBJ2-2	TRBV7-8	TRBD2
CASSFGGANTEAFF	TGTGCCAGCAGTTTTGGGGGGGCGAACACTGAAGCTTTCTTT	.	TRBJ1-1	TRBV27	.
CASSRAGGEQYF	TGTGCCAGCAGTCGCGCAGGGGGCGAGCAGTACTTC	.	TRBJ2-7	TRBV14	TRBD1
CASSSKGQSNSPLHF	TGTGCCAGCAGCTCTAAGGGACAGAGTAATTCACCCCTCCACTTT	.	TRBJ1-6	TRBV27	TRBD1
CASSEKLVASGTDTQYF	TGTGCCAGCAGTGAGAAACTGGTGGCTAGCGGGACAGATACGCAGTATTTT	.	TRBJ2-3	TRBV2	TRBD2
CASSPPGSGGLPETQYF	TGTGCCAGCAGCCCACCAGGCTCGGGGGGGCTTCCAGAGACCCAGTACTTC	.	TRBJ2-5	TRBV11-2	TRBD2
CTSSPRQGGEQYF	TGCACCAGCAGCCCCCGACAGGGTGGCGAGCAGTACTTC	.	TRBJ2-7	TRBV1	.
CASSIDRRGPQYF	TGTGCCAGTAGTATAGATCGCCGGGGTCCCCAGTACTTC	.	TRBJ2-5	TRBV19	.
CASSSGQGLSEYF	TGTGCCAGCAGCTCGGGACAGGGTTTGAGCGAGTACTTC	.	TRBJ2-7	TRBV7-2	TRBD1
CSVALRLAKNIQYF	TGCAGCGTTGCCCTGAGACTAGCCAAAAACATTCAGTACTTC	.	TRBJ2-4	TRBV29-1	.
CASSQLGGTDPAATQYF	TGTGCCAGCAGCCAATTAGGGGGGACAGATCCGGCCGCGACCCAGTACTTC	once	TRBJ2-5	TRBV3-1/TRBV3-2	.
CASSLGQGNYEQYF	TGCGCCAGCAGCCTCGGACAGGGAAATTACGAGCAGTACTTC	.	TRBJ2-7	TRBV4-1	TRBD1
CASSQDSEYETQYF	TGTGCCAGCAGCCAGGACAGCGAGTACGAGACCCAGTACTTC	.	TRBJ2-5	TRBV27	.
CASSSDSVSYGYTF	TGCGCCAGCAGCTCAGACTCGGTTAGCTATGGCTACACCTTC	.	TRBJ1-2	TRBV4-3	.
CASSWQGASYEQYF	TGCGCCAGCAGCTGGCAGGGGGCCTCCTACGAGCAGTACTTC	.	TRBJ2-7	TRBV5-1	TRBD1
CASSLWQALSSGNTIYF	TGTGCCAGCAGCTTATGGCAGGCTCTGAGCTCTGGAAACACCATATATTTT	.	TRBJ1-3	TRBV7-9	.
CASSLPPRREQYF	TGTGCCAGCAGCTTGCCCCCTCGGAGAGAGCAGTACTTC	.	TRBJ2-7	TRBV5-6	.
CASSLFNSGGNEQFF	TGTGCCAGCAGCTTGTTCAACTCAGGAGGGAATGAGCAGTTCTTC	.	TRBJ2-1	TRBV7-9	.
CATSSQLGGSNEQFF	TGTGCCACCAGCTCCCAATTGGGGGGTAGCAATGAGCAGTTCTTC	.	TRBJ2-1	TRBV15	.
CASSFGTGPYEQYF	TGTGCCAGCAGCTTCGGGACAGGGCCATACGAGCAGTACTTC	.	TRBJ2-7	TRBV7-8	TRBD1
CAWTSGGRTDTQYF	TGTGCCTGGACGAGCGGGGGCCGCACAGATACGCAGTATTTT	.	TRBJ2-3	TRBV30	TRBD2
CAIRLAGNTGELFF	TGTGCCATTCGACTAGCGGGGAACACCGGGGAGCTGTTTTTT	.	TRBJ2-2	TRBV10-3	TRBD2
CASSLLGGGPISSGNTIYF	TGTGCCAGCAGTCTATTGGGGGGAGGGCCCATAAGCTCTGGAAACACCATATATTTT	.	TRBJ1-3	TRBV7-8	.
CASSGTGTMYSYEQYF	TGTGCCAGCAGCGGAACCGGGACAATGTACTCCTACGAGCAGTACTTC	once	TRBJ2-7	TRBV5-4	.
CASSRTGGHLYEQYF	TGCGCCAGCAGCCGGACAGGGGGTCATCTCTACGAGCAGTACTTC	.	TRBJ2-7	TRBV5-1	TRBD1
CSVWTSGDYEQYF	TGCAGCGTATGGACTAGCGGGGACTACGAGCAGTACTTC	.	TRBJ2-7	TRBV29-1	TRBD2
CASSLEQEQFF	TGTGCCAGCAGCTTGGAACAGGAGCAGTTCTTC	.	TRBJ2-1	TRBV5-4	.
CASRPATRDGELFF	TGTGCCAGCAGGCCGGCGACTAGGGACGGGGAGCTGTTTTTT	.	TRBJ2-2	TRBV7-6	.
CASSYRAKEQETQYF	TGTGCCAGCTCATACAGGGCGAAGGAACAAGAGACCCAGTACTTC	.	TRBJ2-5	TRBV18	.
CSASPPGTGATEQYF	TGCAGTGCTAGTCCACCCGGGACAGGGGCTACCGAGCAGTACTTC	.	TRBJ2-7	TRBV20-1	TRBD1
CASSIWDRGYEQYF	TGTGCCAGCAGCATTTGGGACAGGGGCTACGAGCAGTACTTC	.	TRBJ2-7	TRBV9	TRBD1
CASSGTGGFVYEQYF	TGTGCCAGCAGTGGGACAGGGGGGTTTGTCTACGAGCAGTACTTC	.	TRBJ2-7	TRBV2	TRBD1
CASSIDREGETQYF	TGTGCCAGTAGTATAGACAGGGAAGGGGAGACCCAGTACTTC	.	TRBJ2-5	TRBV19	.
CATSDTPQPQGGHYGYTF	TGTGCCACCAGTGATACGCCCCAACCTCAGGGAGGACACTATGGCTACACCTTC	.	TRBJ1-2	TRBV24-1	.
CASSLATGSPYEQYF	TGTGCCAGCAGCTTAGCGACAGGGAGCCCCTACGAGCAGTACTTC	few	TRBJ2-7	TRBV7-3	TRBD1
CASNRQGNTEAFF	TGTGCCAGCAACAGACAGGGAAACACTGAAGCTTTCTTT	.	TRBJ1-1	TRBV6-5	TRBD1
CASSTSGAYEQYF	TGTGCCAGCAGTACTAGCGGGGCTTACGAGCAGTACTTC	.	TRBJ2-7	TRBV12-3/TRBV12-4	TRBD2
CASSGRGQPQHF	TGTGCCAGTAGTGGCCGGGGTCAGCCCCAGCATTTT	.	TRBJ1-5	TRBV19	.
CASSLWSTGGSYEQYF	TGTGCCAGCAGCTTATGGAGTACAGGGGGCTCCTACGAGCAGTACTTC	.	TRBJ2-7	TRBV11-2	TRBD1
CASSFVQGSEQYF	TGTGCCAGCAGTTTCGTACAGGGGTCCGAGCAGTACTTC	.	TRBJ2-7	TRBV27	TRBD1
CASSPGGHTEQAFF	TGTGCCAGCAGCCCGGGGGGGCACACAGAGCAAGCTTTCTTT	.	TRBJ1-1	TRBV7-9	.
CASSLVWRGGPNTGELFF	TGTGCCAGCAGCTTAGTTTGGCGGGGGGGGCCGAACACCGGGGAGCTGTTTTTT	.	TRBJ2-2	TRBV11-2	TRBD2
CASSVLRDSVNTEAFF	TGTGCCAGTAGCGTTCTTAGGGACAGTGTGAACACTGAAGCTTTCTTT	.	TRBJ1-1	TRBV19	TRBD1
CASSLVLIGTGVPGYTF	TGTGCCAGCAGCTTGGTATTAATTGGGACAGGGGTTCCCGGCTACACCTTC	.	TRBJ1-2	TRBV5-5	TRBD1
CANPTDMNTEAFF	TGTGCCAACCCGACAGACATGAACACTGAAGCTTTCTTT	.	TRBJ1-1	TRBV9	.
CASSLSQYTEAFF	TGTGCCAGCAGCTTATCCCAGTACACTGAAGCTTTCTTT	.	TRBJ1-1	TRBV7-9	.
CASSLQGSYGYTF	TGTGCCAGCAGCCTACAGGGGAGCTATGGCTACACCTTC	.	TRBJ1-2	TRBV5-6	TRBD1
CASSQDLGGSYGYTF	TGCGCCAGCAGCCAAGATCTTGGGGGGAGCTATGGCTACACCTTC	once	TRBJ1-2	TRBV4-3	.
CASSLTANTEAFF	TGTGCCAGCAGCCTGACAGCGAACACTGAAGCTTTCTTT	.	TRBJ1-1	TRBV6-5	.
CASSLAPLAGEAFF	TGTGCCAGCAGCTTAGCTCCCCTGGCGGGTGAAGCTTTCTTT	.	TRBJ1-1	TRBV11-2	.
CASSFGTGYATEAFF	TGTGCCAGCAGCTTCGGGACAGGGTATGCCACTGAAGCTTTCTTT	.	TRBJ1-1	TRBV5-6	TRBD1
CASSLAPAGKTYEQYF	TGTGCCAGCAGCTTAGCGCCTGCTGGCAAGACCTACGAGCAGTACTTC	.	TRBJ2-7	TRBV7-6	.